The T cell receptor (beta chain) under discussion was sequenced for a study of blood T cells in healthy people across ages. General observations from the study: A strong correlation was found between TCR beta diversity and the percentage of naive T cells.

About this clonotype itself: Its antigen is not identified.

Healthy individuals of Caucasian origin from Russia, aged roughly 6 to 100, served as donors. Combining a sample-barcoded 5' primer with a J-beta primer mix, a second PCR ran for about 7 to 12 cycles. The template-switch adaptor was a 5' adaptor with 12 random nucleotides. It tagged each cDNA molecule. TCRdb redid the calling of the 5' RACE reads with MiXCR, one entry per CDR3 protein. The table shows 800,000 to 1,000,000 distinct CDR3 sequences, with 45% to 50% occurring only once. This receptor was taken from a man under 40 in good health. The sample taken for sequencing was blood.

The CDR3 nucleotides are TGTGCCAGCAGACCGTCCCGGACAGGGGACTACGAGCAGTACTTC. Translated, it gives CASRPSRTGDYEQYF. V usage is TRBV6-1 and J usage is TRBJ2-7, with 9 bases aligning to TRBD1. The CDR3 has 15 amino acids. The V segment lost 6 bases and the J segment 3 bases; nucleotides outside the gene matches: 9. CDR1 MNHNS and CDR2 SASEGT come from the germline V gene.